This T cell receptor (beta chain) comes out of a study of cytomegalovirus exposure and HLA in healthy donors (dated 2017 in TCRdb). With regard to the full study: According to an earlier analysis of 450 to 650 of the donors, about 179 million T cells yielded roughly 110 million unique TCR beta sequences and around 280 Gb of sequence data. An early release covering 550 to 650 HLA-typed donors comprised approximately 300 gigabases of sequencing data and tens of millions of unique TCR sequences. The genetic ancestry cluster associated with self-reported Caucasian donors included about 81% of the 398 genotyped donors. The study was designed to test whether signatures of past pathogen exposure could be identified by cataloging public T cell receptors. The study used immunosequencing to profile the T cell repertoires of under 700 subjects and linked those repertoires to cytomegalovirus serostatus. A separate validation cohort of roughly 110 different subjects was used in addition to the approximately 700-subject first cohort. To predict cytomegalovirus infection status, the study brought together high-throughput TCR immunosequencing, statistical association of individual TCRs with disease status, and machine learning. A later analysis re-examined previously published TCR beta repertoires from 600 to 700 donors and added high-resolution HLA genotyping to investigate patterns of TCR occurrence. Rather than drawing on any new phenotypic data, the later analysis identified candidate immune exposures from TCR beta sequences and the way those sequences occurred across donors. To decide whether each TCR beta V gene segment behaved as functional or pseudogenic, an earlier analysis of fewer than 750 of the donors relied on high-throughput TCR beta sequencing. Donor age, sex, ethnicity and CMV serostatus were compiled alongside the repertoire data. A later genetic analysis took genome-wide SNP genotypes for about 55% of the 666 donors and used that subset as a discovery cohort. All discovery cohort repertoires had been generated using a single sequencing platform. HLA typing covered class I and class II loci at four-digit resolution. Typing coverage varied by locus: roughly 620-640 donors for A, B, C, DRB1 and DQB1; roughly 560 for DQA1; more than 600 for DPA1; about 450 for DPB1. Because of strong linkage in the cohort, a few DR-DQ haplotypes were treated as single units for association and clustering. Among approximately 370 genotyped donors of the cohort, an average of roughly 230,000 unique TCR beta nucleotide sequences was sequenced per donor, of which 15% to 20% were non-productive. Results and caveats for the whole study, not just this receptor: An earlier analysis of approximately 540 of the donors showed that most TCR beta V segments appeared in productive rearrangements either about 87% or about 30% of the time, which broadly matched IMGT annotations. The earlier analysis of about 600 of the donors excluded some 15 rarely observed V segments, including chromosome 9 orphons, because counts were too low. The 87-base-pair reads could not distinguish some IMGT-functional V segments, including TRBV6-2 and TRBV6-3, so those segments were excluded. The cohort was sequenced for TCR beta chains only, and without alpha or paired-chain data the features that could be detected were limited. The study listed 150 to 200 TCR beta chains as associated with cytomegalovirus. A cluster of highly shared sequence variants was judged likely to be a technical artifact of the sequencing pipeline. For the cohort, immune exposure information was limited to CMV serostatus. In a later analysis, several top co-occurrence clusters were reported to appear linked to parvovirus B19, influenza, CMV and Epstein-Barr virus. A further reported finding was that TCR beta sequences accurately predicted the HLA-A and HLA-B alleles for most subjects in the first cohort. Compared with equally common non-associated chains, HLA-associated TCR beta chains in a later analysis were more clonally expanded and had lower generation probabilities. When HLA alleles, especially DR and DQ, strongly co-occurred, attributing TCR associations to individual alleles was difficult. In vitro tests confirmed that a few of the cytomegalovirus-associated TCR beta chains recognize cytomegalovirus antigens. The authors suggested that the approach could potentially be generalized to other disease states and immunological phenotypes. The classifier was reported to diagnose cytomegalovirus status with high specificity and sensitivity in both the original cohort and the validation cohort. In a later genetic analysis, a missense DCLRE1C variant was associated with V-gene and J-gene trimming of TCR beta chains, and the association was replicated in an independent cohort. A later genetic analysis reported fewer N-insertions in productive TCRs among donors in an Asian-associated ancestry cluster than the roughly 620-donor mean. According to a later analysis, most CMV-associated TCR beta chains appeared to be HLA-restricted, and the HLA associations seemed to be driven largely by CMV exposure. Linkage disequilibrium might explain the correlated functional status among segregating V segments, but an unknown experimental factor could not be excluded. Specific HLA alleles were associated with 15,000 to 20,000 TCR beta sequences at a false discovery rate of 0.05 in a later analysis. A later analysis found that TCR association rates varied across HLA loci, with DRB1 alleles showing the most associated TCRs and HLA-C alleles the fewest. Across donors, most TCR sequences were observed very rarely, whereas some public TCRs were present in many individuals. Sequencing depth was assumed to be roughly uniform across donors in the presence/absence analyses, though that assumption may not hold. Because some donors lacked HLA typing at each locus, the association tests relied only on the typed subset.

V and J lose 4 bases and 7 bases, and a span of 22 bases separates them. Reading the germline V gene (reference sequence) gives CDR1 MNHNY and CDR2 SVGAGI. Counted from cysteine to phenylalanine, this CDR3 has 16 amino acids. The CDR3 DNA has 48 bases and is translated from base 1. Library method: the immunoSEQ multiplex PCR assay. For the multiplex PCR, a mixture combining 60 forward primers for TCR Vbeta segments and 13 reverse primers for TCR Jbeta segments was used. A multiplex PCR assay on genomic DNA amplified the CDR3 region of rearranged TCR beta genes. Amplified TCR beta libraries were sequenced as 87-base-pair reads on the Illumina HiSeq System. Processing in the source paper ran as follows. A later analysis counted about 80 million unique TCR beta chains across the 640 or so repertoires, and roughly 9.9 million of these chains were shared by at least two donors. Raw reads were error-corrected and collapsed into unique sequences with a nearest-neighbor algorithm that merged closely related sequences to remove PCR and sequencing errors. To assign V, D and J gene segments, CDR3 sequences were aligned to IMGT reference sequences. For a sequence to be retained, a match of at least six nucleotides was required to both a V gene segment and a J gene segment. A rearrangement was called productive if the CDR3 had no stop codons and remained in frame with V and J, and every other rearrangement was called non-productive. CDR3 was defined by IMGT convention, running from the second conserved V-encoded cysteine to the conserved J-encoded phenylalanine. The earlier analysis of roughly 590 of the donors excluded sequences that lacked an unambiguous match to a single V gene segment. An earlier analysis of a few hundred of the donors called V segments functional above 56.7% productive rearrangements and segregating when the between-donor standard deviation exceeded 5%. A statistical classification framework was built to diagnose cytomegalovirus status from the catalog of TCR beta chain sequences. V and J gene assignment, in a later analysis, came from comparing TCR nucleotide sequences with IMGT/GENE-DB human TR gene sequences. In a later analysis, CDR3 sequences and most-parsimonious VDJ recombination scenarios were assigned using the TCRdist pipeline. In a later analysis, each TCR beta chain was defined by its CDR3 amino acid sequence together with its V-gene family, and reads lacking a unique V-gene family were excluded. In a later analysis, 450 to 600 highly shared, low-generation-probability nucleotide sequences were removed to address suspected cross-contamination and a sequencing artifact. For each public chain, a later analysis derived a clonal expansion index from normalized ranks of inferred template counts within each repertoire. Generation probabilities in a later analysis came from a VDJ recombination model fitted to out-of-frame rearrangements, and those results were checked against IGoR. Hypergeometric tests were used in a later analysis to score TCR-TCR, TCR-HLA and TCR-CMV co-occurrence, with a repertoire-size bias correction applied to the TCR pairs. To estimate false discovery rates, a later analysis permuted the HLA or CMV assignments 20 times. A later analysis grouped co-occurring TCRs with DBSCAN, adding TCRdist sequence similarity when clustering within HLA-allele-positive subsets. For co-occurrence clustering, repertoires with fewer than 30,000 or more than 120,000 public chains were excluded, along with 4 to 6 repertoires with anomalous nucleotide sharing. Held by TCRdb, this immuneACCESS table contains in-frame sequences only and omits some clones. Under half of the omission traces to an unresolved V gene where checked; the cause of the rest is unknown. From that table come the V and J calls and clone size; the DNA was used to work out D and trimming. Across this sample there are over 130,000 clones, with roughly two thirds seen only once. The ten largest clonotypes hold around 1.9% of the sample.

The cohort consisted of approximately 670 healthy bone marrow donors. All cohort members were sampled while nominally healthy, although unrecorded immune exposures were likely present. The donor tested CMV seronegative, placing the donor among the 300 to 450 seronegative members of the cohort. Each donor provided a peripheral blood sample, and peripheral blood mononuclear cells were used for TCR beta sequencing. Genomic DNA extraction from the blood cell samples was performed with the Qiagen DNeasy Blood Extraction Kit. With regard to this clone: Its target antigen remains unknown. The input lacks base qualities; no much larger clone sits a single base away.

This sequence was found in a male donor in good health and CMV-seronegative. Recombination connected TRBV6-6 to TRBJ2-5; TRBD1 might be the D gene, on 6 matching bases. The sample taken for sequencing was PBMCs. CDR3 loop: CASSSSSGAGEGTQYF. In nucleotide form, the sequence is TGTGCCAGCAGTTCCTCATCCGGGGCAGGGGAAGGGACCCAGTACTTC.